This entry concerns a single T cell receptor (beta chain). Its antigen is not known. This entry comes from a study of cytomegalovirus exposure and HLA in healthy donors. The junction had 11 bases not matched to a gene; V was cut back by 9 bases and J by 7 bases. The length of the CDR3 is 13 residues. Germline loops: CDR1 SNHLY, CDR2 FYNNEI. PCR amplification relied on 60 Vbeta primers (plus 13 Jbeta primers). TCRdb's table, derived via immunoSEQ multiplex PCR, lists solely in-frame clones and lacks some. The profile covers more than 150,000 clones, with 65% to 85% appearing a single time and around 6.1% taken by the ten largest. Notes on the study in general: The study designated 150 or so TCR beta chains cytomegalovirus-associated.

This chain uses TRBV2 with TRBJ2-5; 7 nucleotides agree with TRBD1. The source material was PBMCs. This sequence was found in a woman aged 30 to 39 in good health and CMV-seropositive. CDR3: CASGDSRLGTQYF. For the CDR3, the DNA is TGTGCCAGTGGGGACAGTAGATTAGGGACCCAGTACTTC.